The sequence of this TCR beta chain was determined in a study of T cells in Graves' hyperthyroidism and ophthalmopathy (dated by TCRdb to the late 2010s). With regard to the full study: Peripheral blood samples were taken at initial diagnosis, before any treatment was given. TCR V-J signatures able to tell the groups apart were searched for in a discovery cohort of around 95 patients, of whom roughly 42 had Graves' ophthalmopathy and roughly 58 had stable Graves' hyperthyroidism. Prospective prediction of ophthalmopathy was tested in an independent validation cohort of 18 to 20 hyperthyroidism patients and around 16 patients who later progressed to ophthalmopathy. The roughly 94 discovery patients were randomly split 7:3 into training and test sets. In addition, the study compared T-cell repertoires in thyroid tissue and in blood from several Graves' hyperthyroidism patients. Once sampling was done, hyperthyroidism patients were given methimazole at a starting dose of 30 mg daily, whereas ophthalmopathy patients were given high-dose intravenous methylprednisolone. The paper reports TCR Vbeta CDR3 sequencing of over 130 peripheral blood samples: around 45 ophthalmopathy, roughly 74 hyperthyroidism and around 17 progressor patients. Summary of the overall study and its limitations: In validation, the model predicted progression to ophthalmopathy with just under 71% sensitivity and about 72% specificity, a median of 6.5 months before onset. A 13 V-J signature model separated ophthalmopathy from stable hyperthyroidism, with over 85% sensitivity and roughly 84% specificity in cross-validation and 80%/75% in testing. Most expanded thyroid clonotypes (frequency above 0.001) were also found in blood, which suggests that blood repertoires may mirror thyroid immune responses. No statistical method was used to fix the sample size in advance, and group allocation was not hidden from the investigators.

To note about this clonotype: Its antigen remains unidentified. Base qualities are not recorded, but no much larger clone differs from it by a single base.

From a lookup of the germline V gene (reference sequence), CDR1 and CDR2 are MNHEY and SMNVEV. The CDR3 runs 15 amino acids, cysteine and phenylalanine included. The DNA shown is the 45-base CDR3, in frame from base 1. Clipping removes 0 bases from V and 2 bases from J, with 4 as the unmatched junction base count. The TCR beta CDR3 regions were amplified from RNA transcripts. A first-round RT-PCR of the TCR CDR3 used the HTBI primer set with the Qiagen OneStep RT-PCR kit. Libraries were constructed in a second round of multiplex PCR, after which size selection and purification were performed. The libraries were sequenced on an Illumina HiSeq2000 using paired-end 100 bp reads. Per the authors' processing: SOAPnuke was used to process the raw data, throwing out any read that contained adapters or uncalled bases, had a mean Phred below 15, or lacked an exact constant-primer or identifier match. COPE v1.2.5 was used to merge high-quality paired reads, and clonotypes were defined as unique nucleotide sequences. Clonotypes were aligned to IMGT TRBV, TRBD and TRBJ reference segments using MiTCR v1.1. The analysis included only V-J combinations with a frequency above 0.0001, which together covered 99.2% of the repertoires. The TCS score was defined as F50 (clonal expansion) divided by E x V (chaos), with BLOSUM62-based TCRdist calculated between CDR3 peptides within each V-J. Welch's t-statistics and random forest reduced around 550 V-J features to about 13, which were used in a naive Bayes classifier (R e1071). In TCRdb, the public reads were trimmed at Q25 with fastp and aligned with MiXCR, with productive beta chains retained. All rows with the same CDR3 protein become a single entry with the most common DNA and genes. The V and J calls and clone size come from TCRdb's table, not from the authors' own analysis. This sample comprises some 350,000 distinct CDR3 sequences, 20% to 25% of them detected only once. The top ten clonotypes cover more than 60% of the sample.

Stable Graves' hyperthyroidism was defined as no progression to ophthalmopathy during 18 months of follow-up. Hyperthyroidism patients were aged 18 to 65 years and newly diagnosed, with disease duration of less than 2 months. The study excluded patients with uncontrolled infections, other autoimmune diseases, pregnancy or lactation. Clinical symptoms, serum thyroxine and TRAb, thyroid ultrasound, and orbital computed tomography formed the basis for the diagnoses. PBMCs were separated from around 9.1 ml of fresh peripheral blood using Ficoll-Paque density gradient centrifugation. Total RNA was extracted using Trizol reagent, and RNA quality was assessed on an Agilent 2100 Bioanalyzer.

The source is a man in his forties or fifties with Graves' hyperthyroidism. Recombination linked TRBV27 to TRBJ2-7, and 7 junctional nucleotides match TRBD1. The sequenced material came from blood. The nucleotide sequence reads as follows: TGTGCCAGCAGTTTATCACCAGGGACAGCCTACGAGCAGTACTTC. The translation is CASSLSPGTAYEQYF.